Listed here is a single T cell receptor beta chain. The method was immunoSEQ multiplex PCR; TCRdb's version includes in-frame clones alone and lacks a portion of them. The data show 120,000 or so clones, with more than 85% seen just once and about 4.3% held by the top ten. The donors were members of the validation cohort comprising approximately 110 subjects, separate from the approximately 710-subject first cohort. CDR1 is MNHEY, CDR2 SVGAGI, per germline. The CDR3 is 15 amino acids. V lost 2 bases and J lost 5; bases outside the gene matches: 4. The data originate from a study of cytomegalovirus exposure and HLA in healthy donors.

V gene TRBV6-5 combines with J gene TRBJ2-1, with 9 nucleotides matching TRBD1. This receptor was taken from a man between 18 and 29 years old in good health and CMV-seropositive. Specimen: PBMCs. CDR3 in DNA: TGTGCCAGCAGTTACGTGGGACAGGGCCACAATGAGCAGTTCTTC. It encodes CASSYVGQGHNEQFF.